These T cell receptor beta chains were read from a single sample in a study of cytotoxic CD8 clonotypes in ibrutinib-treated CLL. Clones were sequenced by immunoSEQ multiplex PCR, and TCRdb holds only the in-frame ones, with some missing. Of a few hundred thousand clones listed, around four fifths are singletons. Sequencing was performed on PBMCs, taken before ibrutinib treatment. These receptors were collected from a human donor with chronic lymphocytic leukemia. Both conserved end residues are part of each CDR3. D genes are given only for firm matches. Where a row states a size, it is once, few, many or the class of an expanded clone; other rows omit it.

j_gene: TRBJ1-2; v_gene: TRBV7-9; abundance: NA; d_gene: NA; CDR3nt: TGTGCCAGCAGCTTAGGGGGACCGATATATGGCTACACCTTC; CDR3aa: CASSLGGPIYGYTF
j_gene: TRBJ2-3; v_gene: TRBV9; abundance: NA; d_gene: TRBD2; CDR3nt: TGTGCCAGCAGCGATGGCGGGAGGGGACCCACAGATACGCAGTATTTT; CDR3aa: CASSDGGRGPTDTQYF
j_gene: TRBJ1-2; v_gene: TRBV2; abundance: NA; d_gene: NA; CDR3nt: TGTGCCAGCAGTGAACAGGGAGGTGGCTACACCTTC; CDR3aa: CASSEQGGGYTF
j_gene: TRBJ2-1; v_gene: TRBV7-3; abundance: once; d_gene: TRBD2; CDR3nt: TGTGCCAGCAGCTTAACGCTAGCGGGAGGGGTTGAGCAGTTCTTC; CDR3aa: CASSLTLAGGVEQFF
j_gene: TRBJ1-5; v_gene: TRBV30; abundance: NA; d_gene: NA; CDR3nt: TGTGCCTGGAGTTGGAATAGCAATCAGCCCCAGCATTTT; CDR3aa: CAWSWNSNQPQHF
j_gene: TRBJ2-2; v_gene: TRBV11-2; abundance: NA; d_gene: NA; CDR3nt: TGTGCCAGCAGCTTAAAAACCCCGAACACCGGGGAGCTGTTTTTT; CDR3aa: CASSLKTPNTGELFF
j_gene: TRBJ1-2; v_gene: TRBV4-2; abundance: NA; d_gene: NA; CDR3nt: TGTGCCAGCAGCCATTCCCCTCGGACAATCGGATATTTTAGTGGCTACACCTTC; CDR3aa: CASSHSPRTIGYFSGYTF
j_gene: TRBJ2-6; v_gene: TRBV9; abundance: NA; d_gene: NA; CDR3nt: TGTGCCAGCAGCAGGCGCTCTGGGGCCAACGTCCTGACTTTC; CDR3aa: CASSRRSGANVLTF
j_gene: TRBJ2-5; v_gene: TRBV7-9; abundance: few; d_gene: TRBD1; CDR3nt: TGTGCCAGCAGCTTACTGGGACAGGGGCAAGAGACCCAGTACTTC; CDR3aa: CASSLLGQGQETQYF
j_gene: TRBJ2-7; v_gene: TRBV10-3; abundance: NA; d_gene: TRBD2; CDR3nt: TGTGCCATCAGTGAGTTCGGAACGGGAGGGCGCTACGAGCAGTACTTC; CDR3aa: CAISEFGTGGRYEQYF
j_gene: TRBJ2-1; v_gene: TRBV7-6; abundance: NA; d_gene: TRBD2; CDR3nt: TGTGCCAGCAGCTTGCGGGAGTTAGGGTACAATGAGCAGTTCTTC; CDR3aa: CASSLRELGYNEQFF
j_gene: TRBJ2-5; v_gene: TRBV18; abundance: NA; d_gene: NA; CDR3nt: TGTGCCAGCTCACCTTGGGGGTCAGCTCAAGAGACCCAGTACTTC; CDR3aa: CASSPWGSAQETQYF
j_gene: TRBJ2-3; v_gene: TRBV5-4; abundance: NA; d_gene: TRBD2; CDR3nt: TGTGCCAGCAGCTTGGTTGGCGGGAGTACAGATACGCAGTATTTT; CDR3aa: CASSLVGGSTDTQYF
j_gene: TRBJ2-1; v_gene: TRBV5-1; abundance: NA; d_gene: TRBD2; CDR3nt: TGCGCCAGCAGCTTGGTAGGCGGGAGCATCGATGAGCAGTTCTTC; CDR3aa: CASSLVGGSIDEQFF
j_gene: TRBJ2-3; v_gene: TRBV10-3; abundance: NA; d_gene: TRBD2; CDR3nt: TGTGCCATCAGGCCGGGACTAGGGACCACAGATACGCAGTATTTT; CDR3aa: CAIRPGLGTTDTQYF
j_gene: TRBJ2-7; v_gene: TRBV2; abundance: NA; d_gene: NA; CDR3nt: TGTGCCAGCAGTGTATTGACAGGGAGGGAGCAGTACTTC; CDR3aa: CASSVLTGREQYF
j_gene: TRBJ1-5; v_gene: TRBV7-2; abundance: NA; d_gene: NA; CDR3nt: TGTGCCAGCAGCTTAGTCTGGGAGCAGCCCCAGCATTTT; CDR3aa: CASSLVWEQPQHF
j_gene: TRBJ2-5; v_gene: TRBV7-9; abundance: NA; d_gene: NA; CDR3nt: TGTGCCAGCAGCTTCCCCCGGGAGACCCAGTACTTC; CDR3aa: CASSFPRETQYF
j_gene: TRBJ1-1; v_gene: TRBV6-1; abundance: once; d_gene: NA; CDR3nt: TGTGCCACAAGGGCTGAAGCTTTCTTT; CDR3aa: CATRAEAFF
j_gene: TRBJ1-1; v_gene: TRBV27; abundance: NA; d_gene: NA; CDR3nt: TGTGCCAGCAGTTTATACAGGGAAAACACTGAAGCTTTCTTT; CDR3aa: CASSLYRENTEAFF
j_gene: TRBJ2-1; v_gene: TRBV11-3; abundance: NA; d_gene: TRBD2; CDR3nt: TGTGCCAGCAGCTCACCCGGGGGAGGGGATGAGCAGTTCTTC; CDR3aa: CASSSPGGGDEQFF
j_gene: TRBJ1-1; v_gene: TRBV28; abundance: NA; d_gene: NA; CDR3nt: TGTGCCAGCAGTTTAATCACAGGGTACGGAGCTTTCTTT; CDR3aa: CASSLITGYGAFF
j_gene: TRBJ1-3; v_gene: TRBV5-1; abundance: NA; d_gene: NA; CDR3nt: TGCGCCAGCAGCTCGGACGGCTCTGGAAACACCATATATTTT; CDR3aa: CASSSDGSGNTIYF
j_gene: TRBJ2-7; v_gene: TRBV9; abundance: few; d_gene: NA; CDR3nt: TGTGCCAGCAGCGTAGGACGAGAGGGGGCCTACGAGCAGTACTTC; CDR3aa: CASSVGREGAYEQYF
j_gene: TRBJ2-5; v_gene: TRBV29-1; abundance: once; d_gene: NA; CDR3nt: TGCAGCGTTGAAGATGTGCGGGGGACCCAGTACTTC; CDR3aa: CSVEDVRGTQYF
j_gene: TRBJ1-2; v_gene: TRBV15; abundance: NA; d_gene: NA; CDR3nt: TGTGCCACCAGCAGGCCGGGACAAAACTATGGCTACACCTTC; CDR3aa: CATSRPGQNYGYTF
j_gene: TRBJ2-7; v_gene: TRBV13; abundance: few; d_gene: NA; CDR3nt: TGTGCCAGCAGCGTTACAGGGCAAAGTTCCTACGAGCAGTACTTC; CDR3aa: CASSVTGQSSYEQYF
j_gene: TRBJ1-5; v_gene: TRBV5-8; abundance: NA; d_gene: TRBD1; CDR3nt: TGTGCCAGCAGCTTGATACAGGGGGATCAGCCCCAGCATTTT; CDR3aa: CASSLIQGDQPQHF
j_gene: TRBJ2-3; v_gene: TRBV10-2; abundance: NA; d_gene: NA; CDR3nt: TGCGCCAGCAGGCCGGGACATCAAACAGATACGCAGTATTTT; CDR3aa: CASRPGHQTDTQYF
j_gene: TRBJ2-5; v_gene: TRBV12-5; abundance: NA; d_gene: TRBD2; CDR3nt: TGTGCTAGTGGGCAAACAGCGGGAGTGGAGACCCAGTACTTC; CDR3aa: CASGQTAGVETQYF
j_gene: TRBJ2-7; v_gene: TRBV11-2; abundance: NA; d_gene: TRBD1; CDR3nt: TGTGCCAGCAACCAACAGGGGCCCCTCTACGAGCAGTACTTC; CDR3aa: CASNQQGPLYEQYF
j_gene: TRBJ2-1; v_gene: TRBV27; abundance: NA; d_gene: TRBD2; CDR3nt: TGTGCCAGCGGTCTAGCGGGAGTCGTTTACAATGAGCAGTTCTTC; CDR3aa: CASGLAGVVYNEQFF
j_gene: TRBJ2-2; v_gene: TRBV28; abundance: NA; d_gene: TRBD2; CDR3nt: TGTGCCAGCAGCCCTTGGGGGGAGGGCCCCTCCGGGGAGCTGTTTTTT; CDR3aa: CASSPWGEGPSGELFF
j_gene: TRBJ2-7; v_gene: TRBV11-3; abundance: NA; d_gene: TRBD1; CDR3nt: TGTGCCAGCAGCGTCGGGACAGGGGAACGGGAGCAGTACTTC; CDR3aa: CASSVGTGEREQYF
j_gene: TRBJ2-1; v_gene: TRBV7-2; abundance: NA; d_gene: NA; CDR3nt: TGTGCCAGCAGCTTAAGGCCCCGGGCCCCATACAATGAGCAGTTCTTC; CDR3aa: CASSLRPRAPYNEQFF
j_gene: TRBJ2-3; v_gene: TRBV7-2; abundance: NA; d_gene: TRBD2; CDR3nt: TGTGCCAGCAGCCGGGGACTAGCGGGGGGAACAGATACGCAGTATTTT; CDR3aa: CASSRGLAGGTDTQYF
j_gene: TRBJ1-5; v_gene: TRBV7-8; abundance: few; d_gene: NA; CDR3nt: TGTGCCAGCAGCTTACGGTCAGGGGTAGTGCAGCCCCAGCATTTT; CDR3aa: CASSLRSGVVQPQHF
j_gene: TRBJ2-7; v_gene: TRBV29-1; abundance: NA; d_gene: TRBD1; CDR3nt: TGCAGCGTTGAAGATAGATCCCGAGGACAGGGGGACCCCTACGAGCAGTACTTC; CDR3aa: CSVEDRSRGQGDPYEQYF
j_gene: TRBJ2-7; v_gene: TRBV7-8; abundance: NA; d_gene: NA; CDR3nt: TGTGCCAGCAGCTTAGATCGGGCTAGCGTCGCCTACGAGCAGTACTTC; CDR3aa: CASSLDRASVAYEQYF
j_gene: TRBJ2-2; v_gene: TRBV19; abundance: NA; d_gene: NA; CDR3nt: TGTGCCAGTAGTATTACACGCACCGGGGAGCTGTTTTTT; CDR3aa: CASSITRTGELFF
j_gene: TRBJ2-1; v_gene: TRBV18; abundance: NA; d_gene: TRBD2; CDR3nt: TGTGCCAGCTCAATGGCGGGAGGGCCGGGTGAGCAGTTCTTC; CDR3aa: CASSMAGGPGEQFF
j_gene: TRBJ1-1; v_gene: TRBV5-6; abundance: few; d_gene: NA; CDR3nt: TGTGCCAGCAGCTTTCCGAACACTGAAGCTTTCTTT; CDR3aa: CASSFPNTEAFF
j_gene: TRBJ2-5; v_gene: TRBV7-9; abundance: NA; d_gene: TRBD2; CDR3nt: TGTGCCAGCAGGGAAGGGACTAGCGGTCAAGAGACCCAGTACTTC; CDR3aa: CASREGTSGQETQYF
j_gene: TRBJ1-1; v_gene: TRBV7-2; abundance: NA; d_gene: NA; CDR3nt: TGTGCCAGCAGCTTAATGCAGGGAATGAACACTGAAGCTTTCTTT; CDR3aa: CASSLMQGMNTEAFF
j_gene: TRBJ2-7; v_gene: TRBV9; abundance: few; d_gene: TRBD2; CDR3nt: TGTGCCAGCAGCGTAGTTGGCGGGAGGATCGACGAGCAGTACTTC; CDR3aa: CASSVVGGRIDEQYF
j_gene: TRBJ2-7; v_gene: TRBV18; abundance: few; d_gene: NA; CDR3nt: TGTGCCAGCTCACCACCGAGAGGCTTCTACGAGCAGTACTTC; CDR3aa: CASSPPRGFYEQYF
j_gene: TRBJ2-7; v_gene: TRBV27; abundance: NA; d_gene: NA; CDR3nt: TGTGCCAGCAGTTTATCGGGCAGGGGCGGCTACGAGCAGTACTTC; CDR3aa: CASSLSGRGGYEQYF
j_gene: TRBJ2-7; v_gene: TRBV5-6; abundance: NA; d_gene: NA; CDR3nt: TGTGCCAGCAGCTTGTCTTTGGACCCCTCCTCCTACGAGCAGTACTTC; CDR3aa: CASSLSLDPSSYEQYF
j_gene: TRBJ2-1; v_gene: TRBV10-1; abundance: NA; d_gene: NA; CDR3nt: TGCGCCAGCAGTGAGATAAGCCCTCGAATTGATGAGCAGTTCTTC; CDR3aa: CASSEISPRIDEQFF
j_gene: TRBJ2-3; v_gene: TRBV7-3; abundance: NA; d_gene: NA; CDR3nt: TGTGCCAGCAGCTTACAGTCTAGCGATCATACGCAGTATTTT; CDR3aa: CASSLQSSDHTQYF
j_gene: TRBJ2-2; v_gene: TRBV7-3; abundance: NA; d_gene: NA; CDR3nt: TGTGCCAGCAGCGCACGCCGGGTGGATACCGGGGAGCTGTTTTTT; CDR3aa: CASSARRVDTGELFF
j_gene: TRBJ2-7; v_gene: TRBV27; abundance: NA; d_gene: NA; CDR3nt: TGTGCCAGCAGTTTATCACCCCCCGGTTACGAGCAGTACTTC; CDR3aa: CASSLSPPGYEQYF
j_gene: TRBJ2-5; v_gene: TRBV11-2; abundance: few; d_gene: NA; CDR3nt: TGTGCCAGCAGCTTCGGCTACTCGGAGACCCAGTACTTC; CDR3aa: CASSFGYSETQYF